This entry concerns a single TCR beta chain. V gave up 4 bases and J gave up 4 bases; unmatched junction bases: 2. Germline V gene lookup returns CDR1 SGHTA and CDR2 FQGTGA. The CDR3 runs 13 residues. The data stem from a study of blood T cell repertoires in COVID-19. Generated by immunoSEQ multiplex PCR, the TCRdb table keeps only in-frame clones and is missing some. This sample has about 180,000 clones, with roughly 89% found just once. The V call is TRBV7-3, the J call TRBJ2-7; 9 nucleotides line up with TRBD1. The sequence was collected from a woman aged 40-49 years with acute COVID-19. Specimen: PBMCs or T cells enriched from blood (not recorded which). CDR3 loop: CASSSGTGYEQYF. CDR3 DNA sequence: TGTGCCAGCAGCTCCGGGACAGGGTACGAGCAGTACTTC.